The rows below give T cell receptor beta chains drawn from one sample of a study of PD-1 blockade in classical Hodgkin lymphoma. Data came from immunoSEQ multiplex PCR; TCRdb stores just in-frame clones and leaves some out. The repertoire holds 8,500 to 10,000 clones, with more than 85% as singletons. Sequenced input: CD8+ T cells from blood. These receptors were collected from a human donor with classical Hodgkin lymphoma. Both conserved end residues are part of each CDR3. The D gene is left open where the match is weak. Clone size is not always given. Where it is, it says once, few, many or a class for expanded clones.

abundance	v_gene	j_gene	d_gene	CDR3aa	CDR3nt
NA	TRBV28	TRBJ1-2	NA	CASSFITATNYGYTF	TGTGCCAGCAGTTTTATCACAGCAACTAACTATGGCTACACCTTC
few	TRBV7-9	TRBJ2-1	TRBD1	CASSDSGGGEQFF	TGTGCCAGCAGCGATTCAGGGGGCGGTGAGCAGTTCTTC
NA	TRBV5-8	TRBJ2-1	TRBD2	CASSLEGTNGDEQFF	TGTGCCAGCAGCTTGGAAGGGACTAACGGGGATGAGCAGTTCTTC
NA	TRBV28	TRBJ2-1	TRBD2	CASSQGLAGGDDEQFF	TGTGCCAGCAGCCAGGGACTAGCGGGAGGGGACGATGAGCAGTTCTTC
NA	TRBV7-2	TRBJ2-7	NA	CASTTDISPYEQYF	TGTGCCAGCACCACGGACATATCACCCTACGAGCAGTACTTC
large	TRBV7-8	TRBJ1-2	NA	CASSLADGSNYGYTF	TGTGCCAGCAGCTTAGCGGACGGGTCTAACTATGGCTACACCTTC
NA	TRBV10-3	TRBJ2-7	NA	CAISESNRGAYEQYF	TGTGCCATCAGTGAGTCGAATCGAGGAGCCTACGAGCAGTACTTC
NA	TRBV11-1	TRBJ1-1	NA	CASSLPYEMNTEAFF	TGTGCCAGCAGCTTACCCTACGAAATGAACACTGAAGCTTTCTTT
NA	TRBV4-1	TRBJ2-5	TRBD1	CASSQDYGTGYAQETQYF	TGCGCCAGCAGCCAAGATTACGGGACAGGGTATGCGCAAGAGACCCAGTACTTC
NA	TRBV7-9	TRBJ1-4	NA	CASSLAWDINEKLFF	TGTGCCAGCAGCTTAGCGTGGGACATAAATGAAAAACTGTTTTTT
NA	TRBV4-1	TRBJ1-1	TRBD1	CASSFGTENTEAFF	TGCGCCAGCAGCTTTGGGACAGAGAACACTGAAGCTTTCTTT
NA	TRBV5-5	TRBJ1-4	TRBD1	CASSTEQGTSGEKLFF	TGTGCCAGCAGCACCGAACAGGGGACATCGGGAGAAAAACTGTTTTTT
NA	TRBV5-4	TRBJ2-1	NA	CASSLRLNNEQFF	TGTGCCAGCAGCCTTCGACTAAACAATGAGCAGTTCTTC
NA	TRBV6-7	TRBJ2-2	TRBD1	CARIRDRERNTGELFF	TGTGCCAGAATCCGGGACAGGGAAAGAAACACCGGGGAGCTGTTTTTT
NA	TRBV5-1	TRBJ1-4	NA	CASSLRLRGPNEKLFF	TGCGCCAGCAGCTTGAGGTTACGGGGACCTAATGAAAAACTGTTTTTT
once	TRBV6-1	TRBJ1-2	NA	CASSETRRTSPYYGYTF	TGTGCCAGCAGTGAAACCAGGCGGACTTCTCCTTACTATGGCTACACCTTC
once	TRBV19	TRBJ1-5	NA	CASSIGGWNQPQHF	TGTGCCAGTAGTATAGGAGGGTGGAATCAGCCCCAGCATTTT
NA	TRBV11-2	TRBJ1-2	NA	CATTGPAWGYTF	TGTGCCACCACGGGGCCCGCCTGGGGCTACACCTTC
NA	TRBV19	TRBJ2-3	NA	CASGISGDGEPDTQYF	TGTGCCAGTGGAATCTCGGGGGACGGGGAGCCAGATACGCAGTATTTT
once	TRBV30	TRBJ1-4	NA	CAWSVLDEKLFF	TGTGCCTGGAGTGTACTGGATGAAAAACTGTTTTTT
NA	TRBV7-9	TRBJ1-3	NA	CASSPVGPRPGNTIYF	TGTGCCAGCAGCCCTGTTGGGCCGCGCCCTGGAAACACCATATATTTT
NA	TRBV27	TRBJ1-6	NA	CASSFFQDIHGSYNSPLHF	TGTGCCAGCAGTTTTTTCCAGGACATCCATGGCTCCTATAATTCACCCCTCCACTTT
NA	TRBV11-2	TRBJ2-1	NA	CASSLVNEQFF	TGTGCCAGCAGCTTAGTCAATGAGCAGTTCTTC
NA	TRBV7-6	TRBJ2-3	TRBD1	CASSLGQGRDTQYF	TGTGCCAGCAGCTTAGGACAGGGGAGGGATACGCAGTATTTT
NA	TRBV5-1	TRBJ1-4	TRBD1	CASSLEARTGSGEKLFF	TGCGCCAGCAGCTTGGAGGCAAGGACAGGGAGTGGCGAAAAACTGTTTTTT
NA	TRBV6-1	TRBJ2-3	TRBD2	CASSGLAGGSDTQYF	TGTGCCAGCAGCGGACTAGCGGGGGGATCAGATACGCAGTATTTT
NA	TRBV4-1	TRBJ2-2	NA	CASSHFGTAGLGELFF	TGCGCCAGCAGCCATTTTGGGACAGCCGGACTAGGAGAGCTGTTTTTT
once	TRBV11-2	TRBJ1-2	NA	CASSLDLGVIDSRDYTF	TGTGCCAGCAGCTTAGATTTAGGCGTTATTGATAGTCGTGACTACACCTTC
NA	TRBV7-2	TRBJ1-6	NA	CASSFSHGHWDSPLHF	TGTGCCAGCAGCTTCTCCCACGGACATTGGGATTCACCCCTCCACTTT
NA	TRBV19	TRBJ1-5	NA	CASSNRESQPQHF	TGTGCCAGTAGCAACAGGGAAAGCCAGCCCCAGCATTTT
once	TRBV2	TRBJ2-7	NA	CASSETVEQYF	TGTGCCAGCAGTGAAACAGTCGAGCAGTACTTC
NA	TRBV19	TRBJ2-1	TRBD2	CASSRRGGRSYNEQFF	TGTGCCAGTAGCCGCCGGGGGGGTAGATCCTACAATGAGCAGTTCTTC
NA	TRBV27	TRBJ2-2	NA	CASSPFARANTGELFF	TGTGCCAGCAGTCCTTTTGCGCGCGCGAACACCGGGGAGCTGTTTTTT
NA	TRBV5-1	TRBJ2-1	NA	CASSLAAGTHEQFF	TGCGCCAGCAGCTTGGCGGCGGGGACGCATGAGCAGTTCTTC
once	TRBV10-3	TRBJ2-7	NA	CAISDLSKLYEQYF	TGTGCCATCAGTGACCTCTCTAAATTATACGAGCAGTACTTC
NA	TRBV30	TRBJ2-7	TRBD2	CAWSVRSGGMWNEQYF	TGTGCCTGGAGTGTACGGAGCGGGGGGATGTGGAACGAGCAGTACTTC
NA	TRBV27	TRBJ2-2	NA	CASRQGTWDTGELFF	TGTGCCAGCAGGCAGGGAACCTGGGACACCGGGGAGCTGTTTTTT
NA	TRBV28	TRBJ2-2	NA	CASSSGHTGELFF	TGTGCCAGCAGTTCCGGACACACCGGGGAGCTGTTTTTT
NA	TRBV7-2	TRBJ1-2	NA	CASSLTGIYGYTF	TGTGCCAGCAGCTTGACCGGGATCTATGGCTACACCTTC
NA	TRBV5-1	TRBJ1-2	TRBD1	CASSLLGAGGGYTF	TGCGCCAGCAGCTTGTTGGGGGCAGGGGGCGGCTACACCTTC
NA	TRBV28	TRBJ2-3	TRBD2	CASSTLREAPTDTQYF	TGTGCCAGCAGCACCCTGCGGGAGGCTCCCACAGATACGCAGTATTTT
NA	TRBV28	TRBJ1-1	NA	CASSLSVNTEAFF	TGTGCCAGCAGTTTAAGCGTGAACACTGAAGCTTTCTTT
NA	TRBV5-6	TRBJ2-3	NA	CASRYRDGGTDTQYF	TGTGCCAGCAGATACCGGGACGGAGGCACAGATACGCAGTATTTT
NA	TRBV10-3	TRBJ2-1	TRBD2	CAISEGASGGLENEQFF	TGTGCCATCAGTGAAGGGGCTAGCGGGGGGTTGGAGAATGAGCAGTTCTTC
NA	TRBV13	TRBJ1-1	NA	CASSLGWDRRAFF	TGTGCCAGCAGCTTAGGGTGGGATAGGAGGGCTTTCTTT
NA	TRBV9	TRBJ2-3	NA	CASSPEGGDSTDTQYF	TGTGCCAGCAGCCCCGAGGGAGGAGATAGCACAGATACGCAGTATTTT
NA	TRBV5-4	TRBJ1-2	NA	CASSLDYGGTDGYTF	TGTGCCAGCAGCTTGGATTATGGGGGGACGGATGGCTACACCTTC
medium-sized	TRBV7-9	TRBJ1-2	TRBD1	CASSVKDREVSYGYTF	TGTGCCAGCAGCGTGAAAGACAGGGAGGTGAGCTATGGCTACACCTTC
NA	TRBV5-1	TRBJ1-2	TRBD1	CASSFAGTGNYGYTF	TGCGCCAGCAGCTTTGCCGGGACAGGGAACTATGGCTACACCTTC
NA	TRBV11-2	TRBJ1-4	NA	CASSLQFVIANEKLFF	TGTGCCAGCAGCTTACAGTTCGTCATTGCTAATGAAAAACTGTTTTTT
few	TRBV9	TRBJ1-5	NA	CASSVAGHQPQHF	TGTGCCAGCAGCGTAGCAGGACATCAGCCCCAGCATTTT
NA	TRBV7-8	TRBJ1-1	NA	CASSGMDLTEAFF	TGTGCCAGCAGCGGTATGGACTTGACTGAAGCTTTCTTT
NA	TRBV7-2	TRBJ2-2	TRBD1	CASSSRRQGFAGELFF	TGTGCCAGCAGCTCCCGACGACAGGGCTTCGCCGGGGAGCTGTTTTTT
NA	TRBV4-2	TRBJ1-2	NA	CASSQDLHYGYTF	TGTGCCAGCAGCCAAGATCTCCACTATGGCTACACCTTC
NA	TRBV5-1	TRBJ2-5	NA	CASVETQYF	TGCGCCAGCGTAGAGACCCAGTACTTC
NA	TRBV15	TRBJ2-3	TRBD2	CATSRGIAGDRTDTQYF	TGTGCCACCAGCAGAGGTATAGCGGGGGACCGCACAGATACGCAGTATTTT
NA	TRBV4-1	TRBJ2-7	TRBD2	CASSQDWASGASYEQYF	TGCGCCAGCAGCCAAGATTGGGCTAGCGGGGCCTCCTACGAGCAGTACTTC